This TCR beta chain was captured by sequencing in a study of Graves' ophthalmopathy and Graves' hyperthyroidism. Study-level results: This model predicted ophthalmopathy progression (sensitivity 70% to 71%, specificity approximately 77%). Separation of ophthalmopathy from stable hyperthyroidism was achieved by a 13-signature model, at roughly 88% sensitivity and about 81% specificity.

The CDR3 consists of 15 residues. The germline gives CDR1 DFQATT, CDR2 SNEGSKA (reference sequence). Trimming cost V 3 bases and J 6 bases; bases outside gene matches: 6. This clonotype was detected many times. The antigen remains unidentified. The TCR beta CDR3 regions underwent amplification from RNA transcripts. The first-round RT-PCR employed HTBI primers together with the Qiagen OneStep RT-PCR kit. A multiplex PCR was then performed as the second round. One entry per CDR3 protein results from TCRdb running MiXCR on the multiplex PCR reads. The sample has roughly 600,000 distinct CDR3 sequences, roughly 40% seen once. Certain patients, namely those with other autoimmune diseases, uncontrolled infections, pregnancy or lactation, were excluded.

This chain joins TRBV20-1 and TRBJ1-5, with 12 nucleotides matching TRBD1. The sequenced material came from peripheral blood or thyroid tissue (not recorded which). This clonotype was obtained from an adult man with Graves' hyperthyroidism. CDR3 amino acids: CSARAGTGGFQPQHF. The CDR3 coding sequence is TGCAGTGCTAGGGCCGGGACAGGGGGCTTTCAGCCCCAGCATTTT.